Listed here are 26 T cell receptor beta chains from one sample, sequenced in a study of cytotoxic CD8 clonotypes in ibrutinib-treated CLL. Repertoires were generated with immunoSEQ multiplex PCR, while TCRdb's copy carries only in-frame clones and drops some. The repertoire includes a few hundred thousand clones, 67% of them detected once, and roughly 6.8% sits in the top ten. This sample comprised PBMCs, obtained after 36 months of ibrutinib treatment. All receptors derive from a human donor with chronic lymphocytic leukemia.

This chain links TRBV2 with TRBJ1-5; no firm D call. From germline, CDR1 is SNHLY and CDR2 FYNNEI. The V end was cut by 5 bases, the J end by 4 bases, with 6 bases between. The CDR3 has 12 residues. In DNA form, the CDR3 reads TGTGCCAGCAGTTGGGAAAATCAGCCCCAGCATTTT. Translated: CASSWENQPQHF.

V is TRBV29-1 and J is TRBJ1-2; possibly TRBD1 for D (6 bases). The germline CDR1 and CDR2 sequences are SQVTM and ANQGSEA. The V and J ends lost 7 bases and 6 bases respectively, with 18 bases between them. The CDR3 sequence is 13 residues long. The CDR3 sequence is CSAETGIRDGYTF. In nucleotides, the CDR3 is TGCAGCGCAGAAACAGGGATTCGGGATGGCTACACCTTC.

The chain combines TRBV28 with TRBJ2-1; a weak D match, TRBD1 (6 bases). CDR3 length: 14 residues. The V gene's germline CDR1 is MDHEN and CDR2 SYDVKM. V lost 2 bases and J 5 bases, leaving 10 bases between the germline ends. The CDR3 spells CASSLGQLHNEQFF. The CDR3 DNA sequence: TGTGCCAGCAGTTTAGGACAGCTTCACAATGAGCAGTTCTTC.

The V and J genes are TRBV7-2 and TRBJ2-1; 8 nucleotides match TRBD2. This CDR3 is 16 amino acids long. Germline values: CDR1 SGHTA, CDR2 FQGNSA. V shed 7 bases and J 7 bases; nucleotides not matched to a gene: 15. The CDR3 here is CASTTLSLGRGNEQFF. CDR3 DNA sequence: TGTGCCAGCACCACACTTTCGCTCGGGAGGGGTAATGAGCAGTTCTTC. Combining the CDR3 with reference TRBV7-2 and TRBJ2-1 gives the whole variable domain GAGVSQSPSNKVTEKGKDVELRCDPISGHTALYWYRQSLGQGLEFLIYFQGNSAPDKSGLPSDRFSAERTGGSVSTLTIQRTQQEDSAVYLCASTTLSLGRGNEQFFGPGTRLTVL.

V is TRBV14 and J is TRBJ1-3; 7 nucleotides align to TRBD1. With 4 bases clipped from V and 0 bases from J, the junction kept 3 bases outside the gene matches. CDR3 length: 15 residues. Per the germline V gene, CDR1 is SGHDN and CDR2 is FVKESK. The CDR3 DNA is TGTGCCAGCAGCCGAGACAGGGTCTCTGGAAACACCATATATTTT. Protein: CASSRDRVSGNTIYF.

The V gene is TRBV10-3, the J gene TRBJ2-1, with 13 bases aligning to TRBD2. Germline V gene data show CDR1 as ENHRY and CDR2 as SYGVKD. The CDR3 loop spans 13 amino acids. Germline trimming cut 9 bases from V and 7 bases from J; bases unmatched to any gene: 3. The CDR3 loop is CAMGTSGENEQFF. CDR3 nucleotides: TGTGCCATGGGGACTAGCGGGGAGAATGAGCAGTTCTTC.

This clone was found once. The V and J genes are TRBV29-1 and TRBJ1-1; tentatively, D is TRBD1 (6 bases). This CDR3 is built from 13 residues. V was clipped by 3 bases and J by 3 bases, with 11 bases between them. Germline V lookup: CDR1 SQVTM, CDR2 ANQGSEA. The DNA for the CDR3 is TGCAGCGTTGAGGACAGCTGGGACACTGAAGCTTTCTTT. Translated: CSVEDSWDTEAFF.

The rearrangement joins TRBV10-1 to TRBJ1-1; D remains unclear. The V and J ends lost 6 bases and 6 bases respectively, with 14 bases between them. The CDR3 is 13 residues long. Germline V gene sequence: CDR1 WNHNN, CDR2 SYGVQD (reference sequence). This CDR3 reads CASSEDYNSEAFF. Here the CDR3 DNA reads TGCGCCAGCAGCGAGGATTATAATTCTGAAGCTTTCTTT.

J is TRBJ2-1 and V is TRBV7-3; TRBD2 might be the D (6 bases). The length of the CDR3 is 12 residues. Germline-derived CDR1 and CDR2 are SGHTA and FQGTGA. Trimming pared 5 bases from V and 10 bases from J, leaving 12 bases between. The chain's CDR3 is CASSQGTAEQFF. As DNA, the CDR3 is TGTGCCAGCAGCCAAGGGACTGCCGAGCAGTTCTTC. Using reference TRBV7-3 and TRBJ2-1 for the parts outside the CDR3, the full variable domain is GAGVSQTPSNKVTEKGKYVELRCDPISGHTALYWYRQSLGQGPEFLIYFQGTGAADDSGLPNDRFFAVRPEGSVSTLKIQRTERGDSAVYLCASSQGTAEQFFGPGTRLTVL.

This chain joins TRBV19 and TRBJ2-2; D is undetermined. The CDR3 is 15 amino acids. V gave up 3 bases and J gave up 4 bases, with 12 bases separating them. Germline CDR1 and CDR2: LNHDA and SQIVND (reference sequence). The CDR3 reads CASSMRSPATGELFF. CDR3 coding DNA: TGTGCCAGTAGTATGCGGAGCCCCGCCACCGGGGAGCTGTTTTTT.

This clone has just a few counts. The chain combines TRBV6-1 with TRBJ1-2; possible D gene TRBD1, 6 bases. This CDR3 contains 15 residues. The V end lost 0 bases, the J end lost 4 bases, and 12 bases lay between the germline ends. From germline, CDR1 is MNHNS and CDR2 SASEGT. CDR3 nucleotides: TGTGCCAGCAGTGAAGCTCTTCTAGGGGGCTATGGCTACACCTTC. Its translation: CASSEALLGGYGYTF.

The chain uses TRBV5-1 and TRBJ2-7; D ambiguous. The CDR3 is 14 residues long. Germline lookup yields CDR1 SGHRS and CDR2 YFSETQ. Trimming took 0 bases from V and 1 from J, leaving 8 bases between them. This chain's CDR3 is CASSLEQRSYEQYF. In DNA form, the CDR3 reads TGCGCCAGCAGCTTGGAACAGCGATCCTACGAGCAGTACTTC.

This clone appeared a few times. The CDR3 loop reads CASSLDLAGELFF. DNA of the CDR3: TGTGCCAGCAGCTTAGATTTGGCCGGGGAGCTGTTTTTT. The genes are TRBV11-1 and TRBJ2-2; D is undetermined. Germline assignment: CDR1 SGHAT and CDR2 FQDESV (reference sequence). Trimming cost V 1 base and J 6 bases, with 6 bases left between them. The CDR3 consists of 13 residues.

This rearrangement joins TRBV18 to TRBJ2-6; 7 bases are shared with TRBD1. Germline assignment: CDR1 KGHSH and CDR2 LQKENI. J lost 2 bases, V lost 8 bases, and 6 bases had no gene match. This CDR3 is built from 15 residues. CDR3 loop: CASPTTGAGANVLTF. The CDR3, as DNA: TGTGCCAGCCCGACTACAGGGGCTGGGGCCAACGTCCTGACTTTC.

V and J are TRBV5-6 and TRBJ2-7; D possibly corresponds to TRBD1 (6 bases). The CDR3 covers 17 residues. CDR1 and CDR2 from the germline V gene are SGHDT and YYEEEE. Trimming took off 2 bases at V and 6 bases at J, with 24 bases between the two ends. DNA of the CDR3: TGTGCCAGCAGCTTTCCCGGGACACAAAATTTCGAGGGCGAGCAGTACTTC. Residues: CASSFPGTQNFEGEQYF.

J is TRBJ2-7 and V is TRBV28; no definite D call. V was pared by 5 bases and J by 4 bases, with 9 bases between. The CDR3 spans 12 residues. CDR1 is MDHEN, CDR2 SYDVKM, per germline. The CDR3 DNA reads as TGTGCCAGCAGTCGACTGGGGTACGAGCAGTACTTC. This sequence encodes CASSRLGYEQYF.

The chain uses TRBV5-1 and TRBJ2-2; D could derive from TRBD1 or TRBD2 (5 bases each). The germline V gene has CDR1 SGHRS and CDR2 YFSETQ. V lost 4 bases to trimming and J lost 4 bases, with 11 bases between them. The CDR3 spans 14 residues. The CDR3 sequence: CASSLMGRTGELFF. The CDR3 nucleotides are TGCGCCAGCAGCCTGATGGGACGCACCGGGGAGCTGTTTTTT.

This chain links TRBV11-2 with TRBJ2-1; TRBD2 matches 9 bases. The germline V gene has CDR1 SGHAT and CDR2 FQNNGV. J gave up 3 bases and V 6 bases, and 6 bases lay outside the gene matches. The CDR3 loop spans 15 amino acids. CDR3 protein: CASRTLAGRYNEQFF. The CDR3 DNA sequence: TGTGCCAGCAGGACCCTAGCGGGACGCTACAATGAGCAGTTCTTC.

The chain has TRBV29-1 and TRBJ2-2; maybe TRBD1 (5 bases). This CDR3 contains 16 residues. The germline V gene has CDR1 SQVTM and CDR2 ANQGSEA. The germline V and J ends were trimmed by 1 base and 2 bases, with 14 bases remaining between them. The CDR3 nucleotides are TGCAGCGTTGAAGTATCGGTCAGGGTAAACACCGGGGAGCTGTTTTTT. Protein: CSVEVSVRVNTGELFF.

V usage is TRBV5-6 and J usage is TRBJ2-1; 11 bases align to TRBD2. Losses at the gene ends were 5 bases for V and 7 bases for J; bases not matched to a gene: 5. Germline V lookup: CDR1 SGHDT, CDR2 YYEEEE. The CDR3 sequence is 14 residues long. This chain's CDR3 is CASRTSGNVNEQFF. The CDR3 bases are TGTGCCAGCAGGACTAGCGGGAATGTAAATGAGCAGTTCTTC.

V gene TRBV7-2 combines with J gene TRBJ2-2; D might be TRBD2 (6 bases). Germline V gene data show CDR1 as SGHTA and CDR2 as FQGNSA. The length of the CDR3 is 16 residues. The ends were cut back, 6 bases at V and 2 bases at J, with 16 bases in the middle. CDR3 DNA sequence: TGTGCCAGCAGTCAGAACCCGGACTACAACACCGGGGAGCTGTTTTTT. Its protein is CASSQNPDYNTGELFF.

The rearrangement joins TRBV27 to TRBJ2-1, with D uncertain. The V end was cut by 6 bases, the J end by 2 bases, with 5 bases between. CDR1 and CDR2 from the germline V gene are MNHEY and SMNVEV (reference sequence). This CDR3 has 12 amino acids. This CDR3 is CASRSAYNEQFF. CDR3 nucleotide sequence: TGTGCCAGCAGGTCCGCCTACAATGAGCAGTTCTTC.

In its sample, this clone was seen a few times. The V gene is TRBV5-1, the J gene TRBJ2-1; D gene ambiguous. This CDR3 is built from 16 residues. The ends were cut back, 0 bases at V and 2 bases at J, with 12 bases in the middle. Germline CDR1 SGHRS, CDR2 YFSETQ. The CDR3 DNA follows: TGCGCCAGCAGCTTGGCCGCTACAGTTACCTACAATGAGCAGTTCTTC. Protein sequence: CASSLAATVTYNEQFF. The variable domain in full, completed from reference TRBV5-1 and TRBJ2-1, reads KAGVTQTPRYLIKTRGQQVTLSCSPISGHRSVSWYQQTPGQGLQFLFEYFSETQRNKGNFPGRFSGRQFSNSRSEMNVSTLELGDSALYLCASSLAATVTYNEQFFGPGTRLTVL.

This rearrangement joins TRBV10-3 to TRBJ2-3; D is perhaps TRBD2 (5 bases). CDR3 length: 15 amino acids. Trimming left V 5 bases short and J 3 bases short, with 15 bases between. Germline V gene lookup returns CDR1 ENHRY and CDR2 SYGVKD. Here the CDR3 reads CAISLGGSGTDTQYF. CDR3 nucleotides: TGTGCCATCAGTCTAGGCGGTTCGGGGACAGATACGCAGTATTTT.

A few counts support this clone. The CDR3 coding sequence is TGTGCCAGCAGCTTAGTAAGTCGTCAGCTAGCTAACTATGGCTACACCTTC. This codes for CASSLVSRQLANYGYTF. This rearrangement joins TRBV7-2 to TRBJ1-2; D is unclear. The CDR3 is 17 amino acids. The germline V gene has CDR1 SGHTA and CDR2 FQGNSA. Between the trimmed V and J ends, which lost 1 base and 0 bases, there was a span of 15 bases.

The rearrangement joins TRBV6-5 to TRBJ1-2; D unresolved. CDR3 length: 13 residues. Between the trimmed V and J ends, which lost 2 bases and 5 bases, there was a span of 9 bases. Germline lookup yields CDR1 MNHEY and CDR2 SVGAGI. In DNA, the CDR3 is TGTGCCAGCAGTTACGGTCGCACTTATGGCTACACCTTC. Residues: CASSYGRTYGYTF.